This TCR delta chain is drawn from a study of gamma-delta chains in newborns, infants, children. Study details: Microbial exposure reportedly drives polyclonal innate γδ T cell expansion after birth.

TCRdb repeated clone calling on the reads with CATT. This sample has some 5,000 delta-chain clones, with 0.42% found just once. This clone was found a few times. TCRdb attributes to this sequence the protein of a much larger clone, which differs from the DNA translation at residue 6; a read error is likely, and the protein displayed is translated from the DNA. This sequence originates from a child who was a newborn, infant or young child, either healthy, febrile or measles-vaccinated (not recorded which). Specimen: blood.

CDR3 bases: TGTGCCTGTGACGGGACACCCTCCTGGGACACCCGACAGATGTTTTTC. It is translated as CACDGTPSWDTRQMFF. V usage is TRDV2 and J usage is TRDJ3, with D hard to call. V lost 3 bases and J 0 bases, leaving 8 bases between the germline ends. Germline lookup yields CDR1 GEAIGNYY and CDR2 EKD. The CDR3 length is 16 residues.